This T cell receptor (beta chain) was retrieved from a study of blood T cell repertoires in COVID-19. The protocol was immunoSEQ multiplex PCR, while the TCRdb copy is restricted to in-frame clones and leaves out a portion. Seen here are 210,000 or so clones, roughly 85% observed once, and the top ten hold 5.1%. The CDR3 is 17 amino acids. V lost 0 bases and J lost 0, with 14 bases in between. CDR1 is SGHNT and CDR2 is YYREEE in the germline V gene (reference sequence). The chain is built from TRBV5-4 and TRBJ2-3, with a tentative D call TRBD2 (5 bases). The sequence derives from a man between 45 and 60 years old with COVID-19, enrolled during active disease. Material for sequencing was peripheral blood. The CDR3 region has the DNA TGTGCCAGCAGCTTGGGAGTAGAATGGACTAGCACAGATACGCAGTATTTT. This sequence encodes CASSLGVEWTSTDTQYF.